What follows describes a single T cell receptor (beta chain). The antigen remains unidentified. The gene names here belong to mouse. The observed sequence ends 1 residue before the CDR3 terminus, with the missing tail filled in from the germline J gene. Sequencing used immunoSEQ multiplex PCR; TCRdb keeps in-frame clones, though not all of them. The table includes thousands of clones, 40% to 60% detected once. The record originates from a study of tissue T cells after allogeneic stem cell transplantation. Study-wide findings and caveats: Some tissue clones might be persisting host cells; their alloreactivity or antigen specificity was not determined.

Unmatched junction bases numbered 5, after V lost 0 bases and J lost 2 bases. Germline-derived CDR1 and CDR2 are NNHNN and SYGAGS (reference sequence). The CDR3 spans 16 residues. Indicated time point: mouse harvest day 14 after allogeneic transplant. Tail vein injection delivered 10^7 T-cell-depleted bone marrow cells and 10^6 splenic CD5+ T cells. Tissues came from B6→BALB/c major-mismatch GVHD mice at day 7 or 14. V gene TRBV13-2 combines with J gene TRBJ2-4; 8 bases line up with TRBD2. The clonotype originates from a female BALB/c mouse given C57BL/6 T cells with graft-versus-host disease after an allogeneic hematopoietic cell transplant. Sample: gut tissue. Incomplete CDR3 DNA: TGTGCCAGCGGTGATGCCTGGGGGGTCCTTCAAAACACCTTGTAC. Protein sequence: CASGDAWGVLQNTLY. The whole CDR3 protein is CASGDAWGVLQNTLYF.